This TCR beta chain originates from a study of technical replicates of blood from several donors (dated by TCRdb to the late 2010s). The V end loses 6 bases and the J end loses 0 bases, and a stretch of 15 bases separates them. The CDR3 contains 17 residues, cysteine and phenylalanine counted. Here the CDR3 DNA is all that survives: 51 bases in frame from base 1. The germline V gene sets CDR1 to MGHRA and CDR2 to YSYEKL. The library relied on the immunoSEQ multiplex PCR assay. Drawn from immuneACCESS, this table holds only the in-frame rearrangements with V and J called that TCRdb kept. Clones are partly lost; checked studies trace under half to an unresolved V gene and leave the rest unexplained. This sample holds approximately 78,000 clones; around 95% were observed only once. The biggest ten clones account for approximately 0.22% of the sample. As regards this clone: The antigen it binds to is not known. No much larger clone exists at a distance of one base, and base qualities are not known.

The V and J genes are TRBV4-1 and TRBJ2-6; the D gene is perhaps TRBD1, from 6 matching bases. This sequence was found in a human donor in good health. Sequenced input: T cells isolated from PBMCs. The CDR3 has the sequence CASSSGASDSGANVLTF. Read as DNA, the sequence is TGCGCCAGCAGTTCAGGGGCCTCCGACTCTGGGGCCAACGTCCTGACTTTC.